This entry concerns a single T cell receptor beta chain. The antigen is not known. The sample holds other DNA sequences that translate to the same CDR3. This sample was included in a study of shared clonotypes between healthy human individuals. Whole-study findings and limits: Roughly 4.6% of naive CD4 clonotypes were common to several donors.

Recent acute infections and vaccinations were absent in the healthy HIV-negative adult donors. The CDR3 totals 13 residues. V gave up 0 bases and J gave up 0 bases, with 5 bases separating them. The germline V gene encodes CDR1 GTSNPN and CDR2 SVGIG (reference sequence). In the source study's methods: As immunoSEQ supplied junction-only sequences (without quality scores), filtering differed. The protocol was immunoSEQ multiplex PCR, while the TCRdb copy is restricted to in-frame clones and leaves out a portion. That table supplies the V and J calls and clone size; D and trimming were determined from the DNA. This sample yields 850,000 to 1,100,000 clones, of which around 77% are seen a single time; over 0.8% belongs to the top ten.

The gene calls are TRBV30 and TRBJ1-1; D is ambiguous. Sequencing input: memory CD4+ T cells from PBMCs. Subset here: CD45RA-negative fraction. This TCR came from a man aged 18 to 29 in good health. Some clones in this sample may be carry-over from other donors' samples. The CDR3 sequence is CAWSVEMNTEAFF. DNA for the CDR3: TGTGCCTGGAGTGTTGAGATGAACACTGAAGCTTTCTTT. The full variable domain, with the rest looked up from reference TRBV30 and TRBJ1-1, is SQTIHQWPATLVQPVGSPLSLECTVEGTSNPNLYWYRQAAGRGLQLLFYSVGIGQISSEVPQNLSASRPQDRQFILSSKKLLLSDSGFYLCAWSVEMNTEAFFGQGTRLTVV.